Following are 23 T cell receptor beta chains from one sample sequenced in a study of blood T cell repertoires in COVID-19. Sequenced by immunoSEQ multiplex PCR; TCRdb stores in-frame clones only, minus some. This repertoire shows approximately 350,000 clones, around 92% found once; its top ten account for 1.2%. The specimen sequenced was peripheral blood. The receptors were gathered from a man in his forties with acute or convalescent COVID-19.

The chain uses TRBV7-8 and TRBJ1-5; D is ambiguous. Trimming shortened V by 2 bases and J by 6 bases, and 14 bases separated the two germline ends. CDR3 length: 15 amino acids. The germline V gene has CDR1 SGHVS and CDR2 FQNEAQ. Here the CDR3 DNA reads TGTGCCAGCAGCTTATATCAGGACTCTGGTCAGCCCCAGCATTTT. The encoded protein is CASSLYQDSGQPQHF. Supplemented by reference TRBV7-8 and TRBJ1-5, the full variable domain reads GAGVSQSPRYKVAKRGQDVALRCDPISGHVSLFWYQQALGQGPEFLTYFQNEAQLDKSGLPSDRFFAERPEGSVSTLKIQRTQQEDSAVYLCASSLYQDSGQPQHFGDGTRLSIL.

This clone was observed a single time. The gene calls are TRBV10-2 and TRBJ2-5; 12 bases line up with TRBD2. V lost 3 bases and J lost 2; bases outside the gene matches: 4. Germline CDR1 WSHSY, CDR2 SAAADI. The CDR3 sequence is 16 residues long. The CDR3 reads CASSEWLAGGQETQYF. In DNA form, the CDR3 reads TGCGCCAGCAGTGAATGGCTAGCGGGGGGGCAAGAGACCCAGTACTTC.

The chain recombines TRBV7-8 with TRBJ2-1, with TRBD2 matching 7 bases. The V segment lost 5 bases and the J segment 7 bases; nucleotides outside the gene matches: 8. Per germline, CDR1 SGHVS and CDR2 FQNEAQ. The CDR3 extends over 14 amino acids. The DNA of the CDR3 is TGTGCCAGCAGCCCGCGACTAGCTAGGAATGAGCAGTTCTTC. Translating gives CASSPRLARNEQFF.

The rearrangement joins TRBV28 to TRBJ1-2, with 10 bases lining up with TRBD1. Germline assignment: CDR1 MDHEN and CDR2 SYDVKM. This CDR3 is 16 amino acids long. V gave up 6 bases and J gave up 2 bases; unmatched junction bases: 9. The CDR3 loop is CASRAAAGQGNYGYTF. The DNA of the CDR3 is TGTGCCAGCAGGGCCGCCGCGGGACAGGGGAACTATGGCTACACCTTC.

This clone was found once. Here the CDR3 reads CASSLFQLRTGPRADTQYF. Written as DNA, the CDR3 is TGTGCCAGCAGCTTATTTCAGTTAAGGACAGGGCCCCGCGCAGATACGCAGTATTTT. This chain uses TRBV7-9 with TRBJ2-3; 8 bases are shared with TRBD1. This CDR3 has 19 amino acids. Germline V gives CDR1 SEHNR, CDR2 FQNEAQ (reference sequence). J lost 4 bases, V lost 2 bases, and 17 bases had no gene match.

This clone was observed a few times. V is TRBV7-3 and J is TRBJ1-1; tentatively, D is TRBD1 (6 bases). Germline assignment: CDR1 SGHTA and CDR2 FQGTGA. Trimming pared 5 bases from V and 4 bases from J, leaving 11 bases between. This CDR3 region has 13 residues. CDR3 sequence reads: CASSPQQGTEAFF. The CDR3 DNA is TGTGCCAGCAGCCCACAACAGGGCACTGAAGCTTTCTTT.

A single count supports this clone. CDR3 bases: TGTGCCAGCAAGATTGGGCGGGTTTCCTACGAGCAGTACTTC. It yields the protein CASKIGRVSYEQYF. The rearrangement links TRBV13 to TRBJ2-7; D is perhaps TRBD2 (5 bases). Trimming pared 7 bases from V and 1 base from J, leaving 14 bases between. This CDR3 is built from 14 residues. Germline V CDR1 and CDR2: PRHDT, FYEKMQ (reference sequence). The full variable domain, rest sourced from reference TRBV13 and TRBJ2-7, is AAGVIQSPRHLIKEKRETATLKCYPIPRHDTVYWYQQGPGQDPQFLISFYEKMQSDKGSIPDRFSAQQFSDYHSELNMSSLELGDSALYFCASKIGRVSYEQYFGPGTRLTVT.

The chain couples TRBV5-8 to TRBJ2-1; 7 bases map to TRBD2. V lost 4 bases, J lost 11 bases, and 12 bases stayed unmatched. CDR1 and CDR2 (germline): SGHTS, YDEGEE. This CDR3 is built from 14 residues. The CDR3 is CASSPAGMGRKQFF. Here the CDR3 DNA reads TGTGCCAGCAGCCCAGCGGGGATGGGAAGAAAGCAGTTCTTC.

This chain links TRBV7-9 with TRBJ1-5, with 8 positions matching TRBD1. The length of the CDR3 is 14 residues. J gave up 4 bases and V 4 bases, and 3 bases lay outside the gene matches. The germline V gene has CDR1 SEHNR and CDR2 FQNEAQ (reference sequence). CDR3: CASSWGQDNQPQHF. CDR3 coding DNA: TGTGCCAGCAGCTGGGGACAGGATAATCAGCCCCAGCATTTT.

V is TRBV28 and J is TRBJ1-3, with D unresolved. Trimming took off 1 base at V and 3 bases at J, with 10 bases between the two ends. The CDR3 consists of 15 residues. Germline CDR1 is MDHEN and CDR2 is SYDVKM. CDR3 region: CASSLSGSGGNTIYF. The CDR3 coding sequence is TGTGCCAGCAGTTTATCTGGGAGCGGTGGAAACACCATATATTTT.

This chain joins TRBV13 and TRBJ2-7, with TRBD1 identical over 7 bases. With 5 bases clipped from V and 0 bases from J, the junction kept 4 bases outside the gene matches. This CDR3 is built from 14 residues. Germline CDR1 is PRHDT and CDR2 is FYEKMQ (reference sequence). CDR3 nucleotide sequence: TGTGCCAGCAGCCCCTGGGACAGCTCCTACGAGCAGTACTTC. Protein: CASSPWDSSYEQYF.

The chain has TRBV4-1 and TRBJ1-5, with D unclear. This CDR3 is 13 amino acids long. Trimming removed 1 base at V and 11 bases at J, with 12 bases between. Germline V gene lookup returns CDR1 MGHRA and CDR2 YSYEKL. The CDR3, as DNA: TGCGCCAGCAGCCAAGGTCCCTACTCGTCCCAGCATTTT. The encoded protein is CASSQGPYSSQHF.

This clone was recorded a few times. V gene TRBV5-6 combines with J gene TRBJ2-7, with 7 bases identical to TRBD2. Germline assignment: CDR1 SGHDT and CDR2 YYEEEE. J was trimmed by 0 bases and V by 3 bases; bases with no gene match: 18. The CDR3 extends over 19 amino acids. The CDR3 is CASSWTVGTSAGSSYEQYF. The DNA for the CDR3 is TGTGCCAGCAGCTGGACGGTTGGAACTAGCGCAGGATCCTCCTACGAGCAGTACTTC.

The chain has TRBV7-9 and TRBJ2-1, with 10 nucleotides matching TRBD1. The V gene end was trimmed by 7 bases and the J gene end by 7 bases; junction bases not matched to a gene: 10. Germline V CDR1 and CDR2: SEHNR, FQNEAQ (reference sequence). There are 15 residues in the CDR3. As DNA, the CDR3 is TGTGCCAGCACCCTTGTGGGGACAGGGGAGAATGAGCAGTTCTTC. Protein: CASTLVGTGENEQFF.

The V and J genes are TRBV5-5 and TRBJ2-5; possibly TRBD1 for D (6 bases). In germline, CDR1 is SGHKS, CDR2 YYEKEE (reference sequence). CDR3 length: 14 residues. Trimming stripped 5 bases from V and 0 bases from J, with 11 bases between. This CDR3 reads CASSQDRNQETQYF. The CDR3 coding sequence is TGTGCCAGCAGTCAAGACAGGAACCAAGAGACCCAGTACTTC.

V and J are TRBV28 and TRBJ1-4, with D possibly being TRBD1 (5 bases). This CDR3 contains 14 residues. The V and J ends lost 3 bases and 8 bases respectively, with 13 bases between them. CDR1 is MDHEN and CDR2 is SYDVKM in the germline V gene. Here the CDR3 DNA reads TGTGCCAGCAGTTTGCTGGGGGGTGTAGAAAAACTGTTTTTT. This translates into CASSLLGGVEKLFF.

In this sample, this clone turned up once. The chain employs TRBV7-9 and TRBJ2-7; D ambiguous. V gave up 1 base and J gave up 4 bases, with 8 bases separating them. CDR1 is SEHNR, CDR2 FQNEAQ, per germline (reference sequence). The CDR3 totals 13 residues. The CDR3 loop reads CASSLDGPYEQYF. The CDR3 DNA is TGTGCCAGCAGCTTAGATGGGCCGTACGAGCAGTACTTC.

This clone was counted a single time. The J gene is TRBJ2-7, the V gene TRBV7-4; 9 bases fit TRBD1. The CDR3 covers 17 residues. J was trimmed by 4 bases and V by 1 base; bases with no gene match: 11. Germline V gene data show CDR1 as SGHVT and CDR2 as SQSDAQ. The CDR3 DNA sequence: TGTGCCAGCAGCTTAGTGAGCCCGGGACAGGGCCGTTACGAGCAGTACTTC. Its translation: CASSLVSPGQGRYEQYF. The whole variable domain, remainder taken from reference TRBV7-4 and TRBJ2-7, is GAGVSQSPRYKVAKRGRDVALRCDSISGHVTLYWYRQTLGQGSEVLTYSQSDAQRDKSGRPSGRFSAERPERSVSTLKIQRTEQGDSAVYLCASSLVSPGQGRYEQYFGPGTRLTVT.

The chain has TRBV30 and TRBJ1-5; D is ambiguous. The CDR3 sequence is 14 residues long. Germline assignment: CDR1 GTSNPN and CDR2 SVGIG (reference sequence). V lost 5 bases and J 2 bases, leaving 13 bases between the germline ends. This CDR3 reads CAWDLGDGNQPQHF. The DNA of the CDR3 is TGTGCCTGGGATCTCGGAGACGGCAATCAGCCCCAGCATTTT. The full variable domain, in which reference TRBV30 and TRBJ1-5 provide the parts outside the CDR3, is SQTIHQWPATLVQPVGSPLSLECTVEGTSNPNLYWYRQAAGRGLQLLFYSVGIGQISSEVPQNLSASRPQDRQFILSSKKLLLSDSGFYLCAWDLGDGNQPQHFGDGTRLSIL.

This sequence joins TRBV18 and TRBJ1-3; maybe TRBD1 (5 bases). V lost 6 bases, J lost 4 bases, and 16 bases lay in between. The CDR3 extends over 15 amino acids. The V gene's germline CDR1 is KGHSH and CDR2 LQKENI. CDR3 sequence (DNA): TGTGCCAGCTCGGAGCAGGCAGGGTACGGAAACACCATATATTTT. Translation gives CASSEQAGYGNTIYF. The full variable domain, with the rest looked up from reference TRBV18 and TRBJ1-3, is NAGVMQNPRHLVRRRGQEARLRCSPMKGHSHVYWYRQLPEEGLKFMVYLQKENIIDESGMPKERFSAEFPKEGPSILRIQQVVRGDSAAYFCASSEQAGYGNTIYFGEGSWLTVV.

The chain links TRBV11-2 to TRBJ1-1; D call uncertain. CDR3 size: 14 residues. V lost 2 bases to trimming and J lost 2 bases, with 9 bases between them. Germline V gene sequence: CDR1 SGHAT, CDR2 FQNNGV. The CDR3 loop reads CASSLSSGNTEAFF. For the CDR3, the DNA is TGTGCCAGCAGCTTAAGTAGCGGAAACACTGAAGCTTTCTTT.

The chain links TRBV6-2 or TRBV6-3 to TRBJ2-7; 9 nucleotides align to TRBD1. CDR3 length: 14 amino acids. After removal of 4 bases from V and 2 bases from J, the junction contained 3 bases not matched to a gene. Germline V gene data show CDR1 as MNHEY and CDR2 as SVGEGT. Here the CDR3 DNA reads TGTGCCAGCAGTTTCGGACAGGGGACCTACGAGCAGTACTTC. Its protein is CASSFGQGTYEQYF.

CDR3 coding DNA: TGTGCCAGCAGCGATATACAGGGTTACATGGATACGCAGTATTTT. Protein: CASSDIQGYMDTQYF. The chain recombines TRBV6-5 with TRBJ2-3; weak D call: TRBD1 (6 bases). This CDR3 is 15 amino acids long. The V gene lost 6 bases and the J gene lost 6 bases, with 19 bases spanning the gap. CDR1 is MNHEY and CDR2 is SVGAGI in the germline V gene.